A selection of T cell receptor beta chains follows, all from one sample in a study of graft-versus-host responses after intestinal transplantation. What these receptors recognize is not known. The data were produced by immunoSEQ multiplex PCR, yet TCRdb's version contains in-frame clones alone and is incomplete. The data contain about 86,000 clones, around 86% of them seen just once; the ten biggest clones take up about a sixth. The starting material was unstimulated CD8+ T cells sorted from spleen or lymph node cells, obtained before intestinal transplant. The receptors were sampled from a human donor who received an intestinal transplant. Both conserved end residues are part of each CDR3. D genes are given only for firm matches. Clone size appears in some rows only: once, few, many, or a class for an expanded clone.

V	J	size	D	CDR3
TRBV5-1	TRBJ2-3	-	-	CASSLSSGGPTDTQYF
TRBV29-1	TRBJ2-7	-	TRBD1	CSVRTGSYEQYF
TRBV29-1	TRBJ2-7	-	-	CSVIAETPYEQYF
TRBV4-2	TRBJ1-4	-	TRBD1	CASSQERGTGGEKLFF
TRBV4-1	TRBJ2-3	-	TRBD2	CASTPIGGDTDTQYF
TRBV2	TRBJ2-3	-	-	CASRETYREWADTQYF
TRBV13	TRBJ1-1	once	TRBD1	CASSPQPGQGDTEAFF
TRBV4-1	TRBJ2-3	-	TRBD2	CASSQEGGTGTDTQYF
TRBV4-1	TRBJ2-7	-	TRBD2	CASSQGGGRASYEQYF
TRBV19	TRBJ2-4	-	-	CASSIRGFLENIQYF
TRBV10-3	TRBJ2-7	-	-	CAISEFNIPPLIYEQYF
TRBV7-6	TRBJ2-2	few	TRBD1	CASSLGGQGELFF
TRBV29-1	TRBJ2-7	-	TRBD2	CSAQGLPSSYEQYF
TRBV4-1	TRBJ2-7	-	TRBD2	CASSQATSGSYEQYF
TRBV11-2	TRBJ2-1	-	TRBD2	CASSVWGTSGYNEQFF
TRBV9	TRBJ2-1	-	-	CASSVEAGPGNEQFF
TRBV7-8	TRBJ2-7	-	-	CASSITGYEQYF
TRBV6-1	TRBJ2-7	-	-	CASTGTYTYEQYF
TRBV5-1	TRBJ1-2	-	-	CASSLVRGLKGYTF
TRBV21-1	TRBJ1-2	-	-	CASSKESGLSNYGYTF
TRBV6-5	TRBJ2-7	-	-	CASSTAGRGVYEQYF
TRBV5-1	TRBJ2-2	-	-	CASSFEKGANTGELFF
TRBV29-1	TRBJ1-2	-	-	CSASGAKGGYTF
TRBV6-5	TRBJ2-2	few	TRBD1	CASSYMTGTTGELFF
TRBV27	TRBJ1-4	few	TRBD1	CASSAYRGRDEKLFF
TRBV11-2	TRBJ2-3	-	-	CASSRLPGGATDTQYF
TRBV4-1	TRBJ2-7	-	TRBD2	CASSPGLAVAYEQYF
TRBV9	TRBJ1-3	once	TRBD1	CASSVGTGPGNTIYF
TRBV11-2	TRBJ1-1	-	-	CASSEELAEAFF
TRBV29-1	TRBJ2-3	few	TRBD2	CSPVTSGSGTDTQYF
TRBV2	TRBJ2-2	-	-	CASSEALQGPSTGELFF
TRBV5-1	TRBJ2-7	-	-	CASSLDTHYEQYF
TRBV4-2	TRBJ2-7	-	-	CASSQGDAYEQYF
TRBV25-1	TRBJ1-1	-	-	CASSGRGMNTEAFF
TRBV5-1	TRBJ2-7	-	-	CASSLDNLITYEQYF
TRBV7-6	TRBJ2-3	-	TRBD2	CASSFPLSGSRGRSTDTQYF
TRBV7-6	TRBJ2-7	few	TRBD2	CASSLVPPPSGCEQYF
TRBV5-1	TRBJ2-1	-	-	CASSPAVDNEQFF
TRBV7-9	TRBJ2-7	-	-	CASSLRDRHYEQYF
TRBV4-1	TRBJ2-7	-	-	CASSQDDRTSYEQYF
TRBV9	TRBJ2-7	-	TRBD2	CASSETSGRPPGGVQYF
TRBV1	TRBJ1-5	-	-	CTSRRWGRSQPQHF
TRBV7-6	TRBJ2-7	-	TRBD2	CASSLGVRPVAGLNEQYF
TRBV27	TRBJ2-1	-	-	CASSLLSDYNEQFF
TRBV27	TRBJ2-1	-	TRBD1	CASSFLLGQGAERGPDEQFF
TRBV5-4	TRBJ2-1	-	-	CASSFTWGGNEQFF
TRBV2	TRBJ1-5	-	-	CASSTFQNNQPQHF
TRBV11-2	TRBJ2-5	-	-	CASSTGQETQYF
TRBV30	TRBJ2-1	-	TRBD2	CAWSVLYGRAPVNEQFF
TRBV2	TRBJ1-5	once	TRBD1	CASRENGPTGIGFWSNQPQHF
TRBV7-2	TRBJ2-5	-	TRBD2	CASSLVLLAGGQETQYF